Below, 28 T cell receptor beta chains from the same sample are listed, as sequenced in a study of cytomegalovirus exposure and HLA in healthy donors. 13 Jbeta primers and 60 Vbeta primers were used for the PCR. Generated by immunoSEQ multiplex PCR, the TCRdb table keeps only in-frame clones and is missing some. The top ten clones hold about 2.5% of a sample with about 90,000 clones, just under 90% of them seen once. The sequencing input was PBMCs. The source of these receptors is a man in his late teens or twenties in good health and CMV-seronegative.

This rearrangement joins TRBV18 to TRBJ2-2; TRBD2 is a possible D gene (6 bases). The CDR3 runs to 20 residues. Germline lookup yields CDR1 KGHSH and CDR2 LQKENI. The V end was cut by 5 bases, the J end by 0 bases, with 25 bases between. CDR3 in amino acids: CASSSNPARVSGTNTGELFF. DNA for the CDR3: TGTGCCAGCTCAAGCAACCCAGCCCGGGTTAGCGGAACGAACACCGGGGAGCTGTTTTTT.

The CDR3 nucleotides are TGTGCCAGCAGTTTATCGGCAGCGGGAGGGCAGGGTGAGCAGTTCTTC. This codes for CASSLSAAGGQGEQFF. The chain carries TRBV27 and TRBJ2-1, with 10 positions matching TRBD2. Per germline, CDR1 MNHEY and CDR2 SMNVEV (reference sequence). V was pared by 0 bases and J by 9 bases, with 8 bases of the junction left unmatched. The CDR3 length is 16 residues.

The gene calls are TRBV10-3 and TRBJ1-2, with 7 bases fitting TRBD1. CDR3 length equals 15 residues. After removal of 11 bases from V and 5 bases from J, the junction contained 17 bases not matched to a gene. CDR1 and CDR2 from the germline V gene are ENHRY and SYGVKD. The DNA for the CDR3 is TGTGCCGTAGCGACCACAGGACAGGCCGGGTATGGCTACACCTTC. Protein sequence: CAVATTGQAGYGYTF.

The CDR3 sequence: CASRGQREGRADTGELFF. DNA for the CDR3: TGTGCCAGCAGGGGACAGCGGGAGGGCCGGGCGGACACCGGGGAGCTGTTTTTT. The genes are TRBV2 and TRBJ2-2, with 10 bases fitting TRBD2. Per germline, CDR1 SNHLY and CDR2 FYNNEI. This CDR3 has 18 amino acids. The ends lost 6 bases at V and 3 bases at J; junction bases unmatched: 13.

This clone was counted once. The CDR3 sequence: CASSTTGQQETQYF. CDR3 nucleotide sequence: TGTGCCAGTAGTACGACTGGACAGCAAGAGACCCAGTACTTC. The J gene is TRBJ2-5, the V gene TRBV19; D is possibly TRBD1 (6 bases). The CDR3 consists of 14 residues. CDR1 and CDR2 (germline): LNHDA, SQIVND (reference sequence). With 4 bases removed from V and 2 bases from J, the gap between germline ends came to 11 bases.

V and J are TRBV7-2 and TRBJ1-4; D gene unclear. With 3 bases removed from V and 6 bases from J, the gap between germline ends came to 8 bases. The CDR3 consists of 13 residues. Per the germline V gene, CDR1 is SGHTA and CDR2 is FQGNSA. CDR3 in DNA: TGTGCCAGCAGCTTCTATATGGATGAAAAACTGTTTTTT. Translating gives CASSFYMDEKLFF. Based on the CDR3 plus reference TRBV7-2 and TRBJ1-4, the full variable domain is GAGVSQSPSNKVTEKGKDVELRCDPISGHTALYWYRQSLGQGLEFLIYFQGNSAPDKSGLPSDRFSAERTGGSVSTLTIQRTQQEDSAVYLCASSFYMDEKLFFGSGTQLSVL.

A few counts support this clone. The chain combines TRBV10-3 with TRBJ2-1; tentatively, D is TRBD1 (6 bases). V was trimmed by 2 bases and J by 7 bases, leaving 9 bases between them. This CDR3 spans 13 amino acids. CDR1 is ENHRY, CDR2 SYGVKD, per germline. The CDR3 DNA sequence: TGTGCCATCAGTGAGCCGGACAGTAATGAGCAGTTCTTC. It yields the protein CAISEPDSNEQFF.

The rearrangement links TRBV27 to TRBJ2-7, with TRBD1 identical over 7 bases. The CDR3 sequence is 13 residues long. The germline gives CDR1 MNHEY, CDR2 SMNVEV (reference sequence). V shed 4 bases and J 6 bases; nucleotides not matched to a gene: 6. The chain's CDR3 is CASSSHTGAEQYF. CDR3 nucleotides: TGTGCCAGCAGTTCTCACACAGGGGCCGAGCAGTACTTC.

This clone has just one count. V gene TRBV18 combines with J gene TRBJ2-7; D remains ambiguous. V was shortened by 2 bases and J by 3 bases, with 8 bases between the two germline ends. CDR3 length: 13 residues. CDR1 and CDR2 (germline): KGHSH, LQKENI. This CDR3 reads CASSPGSNYEQYF. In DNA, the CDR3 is TGTGCCAGCTCACCAGGCAGTAACTACGAGCAGTACTTC.

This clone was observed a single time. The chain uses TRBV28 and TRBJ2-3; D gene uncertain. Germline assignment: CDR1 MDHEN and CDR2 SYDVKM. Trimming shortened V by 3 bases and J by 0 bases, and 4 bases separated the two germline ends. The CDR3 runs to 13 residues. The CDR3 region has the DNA TGTGCCAGCAGTTTCGGGAGCACAGATACGCAGTATTTT. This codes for CASSFGSTDTQYF. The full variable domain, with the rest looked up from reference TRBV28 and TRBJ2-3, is DVKVTQSSRYLVKRTGEKVFLECVQDMDHENMFWYRQDPGLGLRLIYFSYDVKMKEKGDIPEGYSVSREKKERFSLILESASTNQTSMYLCASSFGSTDTQYFGPGTRLTVL.

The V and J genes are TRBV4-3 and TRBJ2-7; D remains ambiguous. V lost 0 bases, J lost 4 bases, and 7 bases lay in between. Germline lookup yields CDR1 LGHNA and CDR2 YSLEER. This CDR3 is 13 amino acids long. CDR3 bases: TGCGCCAGCAGCCAAGATATGGCTTACGAGCAGTACTTC. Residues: CASSQDMAYEQYF.

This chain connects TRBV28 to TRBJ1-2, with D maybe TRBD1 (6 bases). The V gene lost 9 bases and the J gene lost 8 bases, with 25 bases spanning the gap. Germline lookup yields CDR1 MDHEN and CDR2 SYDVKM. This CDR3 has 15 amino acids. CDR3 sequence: CASRDWTAFYVGYTF. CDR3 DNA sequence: TGTGCCAGTCGAGATTGGACAGCCTTTTATGTAGGCTACACCTTC.

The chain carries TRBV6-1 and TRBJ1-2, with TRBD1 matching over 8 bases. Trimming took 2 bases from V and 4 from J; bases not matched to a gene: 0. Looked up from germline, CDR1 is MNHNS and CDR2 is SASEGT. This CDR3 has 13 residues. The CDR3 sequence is CASSEQGAYGYTF. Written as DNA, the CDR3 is TGTGCCAGCAGTGAACAGGGGGCCTATGGCTACACCTTC.

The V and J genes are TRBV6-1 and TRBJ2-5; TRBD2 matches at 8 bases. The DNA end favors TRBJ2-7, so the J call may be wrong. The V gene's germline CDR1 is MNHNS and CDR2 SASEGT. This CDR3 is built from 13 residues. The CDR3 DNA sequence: TGTGCCAGTACCGGGACTAGGTTCTCCGAGCAGTACTTC. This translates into CASTGTRFSEQYF.

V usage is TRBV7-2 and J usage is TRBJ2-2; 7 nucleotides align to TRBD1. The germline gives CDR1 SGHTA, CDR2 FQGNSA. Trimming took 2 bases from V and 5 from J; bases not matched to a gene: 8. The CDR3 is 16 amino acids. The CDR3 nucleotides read TGTGCCAGCAGCTTAAAGCGACAGGGTGGGACCGGGGAGCTGTTTTTT. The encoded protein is CASSLKRQGGTGELFF.

In nucleotides, the CDR3 is TGCGCCAGCAGCTTGCGACCGCCCGGGGTGGAAGCTTTCTTT. Its protein is CASSLRPPGVEAFF. The V gene is TRBV5-1, the J gene TRBJ1-1; no clear D gene. Trimming stripped 1 base from V and 8 bases from J, with 15 bases between. This CDR3 is 14 amino acids long. Germline lookup yields CDR1 SGHRS and CDR2 YFSETQ.

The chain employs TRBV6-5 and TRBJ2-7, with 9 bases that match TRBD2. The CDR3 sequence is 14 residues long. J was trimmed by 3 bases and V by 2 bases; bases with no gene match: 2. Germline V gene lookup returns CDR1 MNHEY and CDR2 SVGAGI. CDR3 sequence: CASSYGGRVYEQYF. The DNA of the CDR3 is TGTGCCAGCAGTTACGGCGGGAGGGTCTACGAGCAGTACTTC.

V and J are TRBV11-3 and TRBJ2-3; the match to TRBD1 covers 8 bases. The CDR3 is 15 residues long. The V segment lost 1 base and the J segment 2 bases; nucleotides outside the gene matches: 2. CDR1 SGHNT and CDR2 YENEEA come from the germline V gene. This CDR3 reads CASSLAGGPTDTQYF. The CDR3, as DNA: TGTGCCAGCAGCTTAGCAGGGGGCCCCACAGATACGCAGTATTTT.

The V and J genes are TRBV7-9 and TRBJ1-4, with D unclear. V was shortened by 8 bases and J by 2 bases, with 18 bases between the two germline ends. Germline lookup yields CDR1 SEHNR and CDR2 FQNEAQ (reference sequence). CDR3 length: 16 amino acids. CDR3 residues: CASSSGAYRTNEKLFF. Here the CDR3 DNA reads TGTGCCAGCTCTTCGGGAGCCTATAGGACTAATGAAAAACTGTTTTTT.

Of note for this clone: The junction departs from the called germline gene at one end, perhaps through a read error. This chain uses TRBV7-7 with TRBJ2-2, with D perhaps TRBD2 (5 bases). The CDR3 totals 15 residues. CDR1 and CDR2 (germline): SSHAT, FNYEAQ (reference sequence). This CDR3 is CASSTSGLNTGELFF. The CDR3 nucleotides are TGTGCTAGCAGCACCAGCGGACTGAACACCGGGGAGCTGTTTTTT.

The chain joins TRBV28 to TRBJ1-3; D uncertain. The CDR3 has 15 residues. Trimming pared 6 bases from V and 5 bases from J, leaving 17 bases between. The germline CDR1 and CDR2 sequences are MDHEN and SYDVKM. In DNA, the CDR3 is TGTGCCAGCAGCTTCGGCGGGGAGTCTAGAAACACCATATATTTT. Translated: CASSFGGESRNTIYF.

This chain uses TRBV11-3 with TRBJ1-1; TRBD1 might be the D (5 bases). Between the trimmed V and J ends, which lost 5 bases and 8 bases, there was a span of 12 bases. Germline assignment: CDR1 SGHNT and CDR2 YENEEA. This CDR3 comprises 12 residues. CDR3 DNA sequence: TGTGCCAGCAGCATAGGGGAGACCGAAGCTTTCTTT. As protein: CASSIGETEAFF.

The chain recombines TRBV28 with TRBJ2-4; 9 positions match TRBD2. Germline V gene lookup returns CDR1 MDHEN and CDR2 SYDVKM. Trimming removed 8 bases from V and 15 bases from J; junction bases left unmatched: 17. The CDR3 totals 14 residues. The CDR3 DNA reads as TGTGCCAGCGGCTTATTTAGCGGGAGTTTATATAGGTACTTC. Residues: CASGLFSGSLYRYF.

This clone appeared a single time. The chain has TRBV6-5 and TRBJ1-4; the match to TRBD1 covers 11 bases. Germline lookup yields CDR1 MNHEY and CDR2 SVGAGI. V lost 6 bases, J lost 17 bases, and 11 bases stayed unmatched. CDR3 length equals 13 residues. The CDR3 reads CASRRTGGGYGFF. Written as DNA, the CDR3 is TGTGCCAGCAGGAGGACAGGGGGCGGGTACGGTTTTTTT.

The DNA of the CDR3 is TGCGCCAGCAATTCTGGCGGCTCCTACAATGAGCAGTTCTTC. It is translated as CASNSGGSYNEQFF. This chain links TRBV5-1 with TRBJ2-1; D is ambiguous. This CDR3 is 14 amino acids long. With 6 bases removed from V and 0 bases from J, the gap between germline ends came to 10 bases. Germline assignment: CDR1 SGHRS and CDR2 YFSETQ.

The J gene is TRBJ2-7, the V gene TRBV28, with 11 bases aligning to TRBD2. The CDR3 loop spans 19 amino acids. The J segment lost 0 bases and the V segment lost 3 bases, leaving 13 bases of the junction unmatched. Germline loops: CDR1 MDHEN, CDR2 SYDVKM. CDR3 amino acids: CASSLKPGTSGFSSYEQYF. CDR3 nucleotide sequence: TGTGCCAGCAGTTTGAAACCGGGGACTAGCGGATTTTCCTCCTACGAGCAGTACTTC.

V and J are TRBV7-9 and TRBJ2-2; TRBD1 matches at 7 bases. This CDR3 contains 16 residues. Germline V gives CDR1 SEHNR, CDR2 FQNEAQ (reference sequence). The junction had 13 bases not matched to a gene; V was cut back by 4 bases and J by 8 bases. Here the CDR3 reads CASSSFPGTVLGELFF. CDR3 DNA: TGTGCCAGCAGCTCCTTCCCCGGGACAGTCCTGGGGGAGCTGTTTTTT.

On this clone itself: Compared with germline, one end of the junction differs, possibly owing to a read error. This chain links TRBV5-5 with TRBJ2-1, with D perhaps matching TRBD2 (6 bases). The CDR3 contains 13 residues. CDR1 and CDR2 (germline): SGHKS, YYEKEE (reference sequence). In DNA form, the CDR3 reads TGTGCCAGCAGTTTGGGGACTCCCAATGAGCAGTTCTTC. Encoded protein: CASSLGTPNEQFF.